The 13 T cell receptor beta chains in this list originate from one sample, sequenced in a study of long-term antiretroviral therapy in people with HIV (dated by TCRdb to between 2020 and 2023). Sequencing of the TRB variable region was done with the immunoSEQ hsTCRB v3.0 assay at survey level resolution. TCRdb re-hosts the immuneACCESS table, in-frame sequences only. Its copies lack some clones; in the studies checked, an unresolved V gene accounts for under half of them, and the cause for the rest is not known. Here the sample has 25,000 to 35,000 clones; around nine tenths occur a single time. The top ten clones comprise roughly 4% of the sample. This material consisted of unsorted PBMCs, taken 1.8 years after starting antiretroviral therapy. Receptors were obtained from a woman aged 18-29 years with HIV.

The chain has TRBV27 and TRBJ1-5; D not certain. This CDR3 contains 15 residues. Germline V gene data show CDR1 as MNHEY and CDR2 as SMNVEV (reference sequence). The germline V and J ends were trimmed by 3 bases and 0 bases, with 9 bases remaining between them. The CDR3 protein is CASSFSGSSNQPQHF. The CDR3 nucleotides are TGTGCCAGCAGTTTTTCGGGCAGTAGCAATCAGCCCCAGCATTTT.

The J gene is TRBJ2-2, the V gene TRBV28; weak D call: TRBD1 (6 bases). The CDR3 sequence is 15 residues long. The V and J ends lost 4 bases and 8 bases respectively, with 17 bases between them. Per germline, CDR1 MDHEN and CDR2 SYDVKM. CDR3 coding DNA: TGTGCCAGCAGTTCGATGGACAGCCTCCCGGGGGAGCTGTTTTTT. As protein: CASSSMDSLPGELFF.

The chain uses TRBV2 and TRBJ2-1; the match to TRBD1 covers 9 bases. With V trimmed by 11 bases and J by 4 bases, 6 bases remained unmatched. The CDR3 sequence is 13 residues long. Germline assignment: CDR1 SNHLY and CDR2 FYNNEI. The CDR3 is CAGWDREYNEQFF. CDR3 nucleotides: TGTGCCGGCTGGGACAGGGAATACAATGAGCAGTTCTTC.

The chain carries TRBV6-1 and TRBJ1-1; D is perhaps TRBD1 (6 bases). CDR1 MNHNS and CDR2 SASEGT come from the germline V gene. V shed 5 bases and J shed 5 bases, with 12 bases lying between them. The CDR3 has 13 residues. The CDR3 loop is CASSKRGWTEAFF. The CDR3 coding sequence is TGTGCCAGCAGTAAGAGGGGGTGGACTGAAGCTTTCTTT.

The chain has TRBV9 and TRBJ2-5; 12 bases align to TRBD2. CDR3 size: 16 residues. The junction had 11 bases not matched to a gene; V was cut back by 7 bases and J by 4 bases. The germline V gene has CDR1 SGDLS and CDR2 YYNGEE. The CDR3 nucleotides read TGTGCCAGCGGGGAACTAGCGGGAGGACCGGGAGAGACCCAGTACTTC. It translates to CASGELAGGPGETQYF.

V and J are TRBV6-1 and TRBJ2-3, with a weak D call TRBD2 (6 bases). Germline-derived CDR1 and CDR2 are MNHNS and SASEGT. CDR3 length: 16 amino acids. Trimming removed 4 bases at V and 1 base at J, with 15 bases between. The CDR3 sequence: CASSANSGYGTDTQYF. DNA of the CDR3: TGTGCCAGCAGTGCCAATAGCGGTTACGGCACAGATACGCAGTATTTT.

In its sample, this clone was seen once. The chain joins TRBV27 to TRBJ2-1, with D unresolved. The V gene's germline CDR1 is MNHEY and CDR2 SMNVEV (reference sequence). The CDR3 contains 14 residues. Trimming took off 2 bases at V and 6 bases at J, with 11 bases between the two ends. CDR3 in amino acids: CASSLDSIGNEQFF. CDR3 DNA sequence: TGTGCCAGCAGTTTAGATAGTATCGGCAATGAGCAGTTCTTC.

This chain's CDR3 is CASSLDRTGELFF. Written as DNA, the CDR3 is TGTGCCAGCAGTCTGGACAGAACCGGGGAGCTGTTTTTT. V is TRBV6-5 and J is TRBJ2-2; D possibly corresponds to TRBD1 (6 bases). Germline V gives CDR1 MNHEY, CDR2 SVGAGI. The CDR3 extends over 13 amino acids. V was pared by 5 bases and J by 5 bases, with 9 bases between.

The rearrangement uses TRBV6-6 and TRBJ2-5; a possible D gene is TRBD2 (5 bases). The germline V and J ends were trimmed by 5 bases and 5 bases, with 9 bases remaining between them. This CDR3 is built from 12 residues. Germline V lookup: CDR1 MNHNY, CDR2 SVGAGI (reference sequence). The CDR3 sequence: CASSGTGETQYF. The DNA for the CDR3 is TGTGCCAGCAGTGGTACGGGGGAGACCCAGTACTTC.

The chain carries TRBV6-5 and TRBJ1-1; 7 positions match TRBD1. V lost 0 bases, J lost 7 bases, and 8 bases stayed unmatched. This CDR3 has 15 residues. Germline V gene sequence: CDR1 MNHEY, CDR2 SVGAGI. The CDR3 is CASSYSRQGRNEAFF. CDR3 nucleotides: TGTGCCAGCAGTTACTCGAGACAGGGAAGAAATGAAGCTTTCTTT.

The V gene is TRBV9, the J gene TRBJ2-7; 13 nucleotides align to TRBD2. The trim removed 4 bases at V and 5 bases at J, leaving 6 bases unmatched. Germline CDR1 reads SGDLS; CDR2 reads YYNGEE. This CDR3 has 15 residues. This CDR3 reads CASSLGLAGTHEQYF. CDR3 in DNA: TGTGCCAGCAGCTTGGGACTAGCGGGAACTCACGAGCAGTACTTC.

The gene calls are TRBV7-9 and TRBJ1-4, with 8 bases identical to TRBD1. Trimming took 4 bases from V and 2 from J; bases not matched to a gene: 3. This CDR3 comprises 15 residues. Germline V gives CDR1 SEHNR, CDR2 FQNEAQ (reference sequence). CDR3 protein: CASSSGGSTNEKLFF. The CDR3 DNA sequence: TGTGCCAGCAGCTCAGGGGGCTCTACTAATGAAAAACTGTTTTTT.

This sequence joins TRBV11-1 and TRBJ2-3; D is unclear. Germline CDR1 is SGHAT and CDR2 is FQDESV (reference sequence). The V end was cut by 3 bases, the J end by 4 bases, with 17 bases between. This CDR3 is 16 amino acids long. The CDR3, as DNA: TGTGCCAGCAGCTTGACCGTGGTTAGTCGCCCAGATACGCAGTATTTT. Translation: CASSLTVVSRPDTQYF.